The T cell receptor (beta chain) under discussion was sequenced for a study of T-cell memory formation after mild COVID-19. Each CDR3 protein gets one entry after TCRdb re-called the 5' RACE reads with MiXCR. The data hold 200,000 or so distinct CDR3 sequences, with roughly 16% observed a single time. Many counts were recorded for this clonotype. The V end lost 3 bases, the J end lost 0 bases, and 7 bases lay between the germline ends. The length of the CDR3 is 14 residues. The sequenced sample consisted of PBMCs or a T cell subset sorted from them (not recorded which). This chain joins TRBV12-3 or TRBV12-4 and TRBJ2-3, with D tentatively TRBD1 (5 bases). The receptor's source is an adult woman who had mild COVID-19 (a few samples of this study predate the infection). Cell type and time point are not known. CDR3 sequence reads: CASSLTVSTDTQYF. For the CDR3, the DNA is TGTGCCAGCAGTTTGACAGTCAGCACAGATACGCAGTATTTT.